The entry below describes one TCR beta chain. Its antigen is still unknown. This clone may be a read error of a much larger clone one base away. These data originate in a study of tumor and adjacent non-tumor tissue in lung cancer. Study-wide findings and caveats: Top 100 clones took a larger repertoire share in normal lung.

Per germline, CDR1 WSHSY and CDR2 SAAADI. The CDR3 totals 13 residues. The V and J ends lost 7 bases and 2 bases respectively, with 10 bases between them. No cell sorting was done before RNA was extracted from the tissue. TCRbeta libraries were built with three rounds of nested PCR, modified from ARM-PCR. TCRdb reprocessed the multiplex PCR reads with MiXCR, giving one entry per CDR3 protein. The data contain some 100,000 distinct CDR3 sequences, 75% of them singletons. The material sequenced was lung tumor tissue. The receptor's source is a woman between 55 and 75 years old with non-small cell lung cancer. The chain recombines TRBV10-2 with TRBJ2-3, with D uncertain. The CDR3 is CASITPPTDTQYF. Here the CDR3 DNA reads TGCGCCAGCATCACTCCACCCACAGATACGCAGTATTTT.